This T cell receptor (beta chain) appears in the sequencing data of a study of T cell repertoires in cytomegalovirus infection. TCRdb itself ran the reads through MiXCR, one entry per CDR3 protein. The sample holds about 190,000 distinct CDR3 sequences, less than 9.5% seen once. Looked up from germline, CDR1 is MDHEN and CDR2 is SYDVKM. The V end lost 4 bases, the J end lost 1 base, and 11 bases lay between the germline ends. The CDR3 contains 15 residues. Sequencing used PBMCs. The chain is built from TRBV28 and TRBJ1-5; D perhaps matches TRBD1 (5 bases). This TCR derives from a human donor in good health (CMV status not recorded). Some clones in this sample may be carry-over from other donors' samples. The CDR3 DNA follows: TGTGCCAGCAGTTATCGGGGGGGGAGCAATCAGCCCCAGCATTTT. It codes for CASSYRGGSNQPQHF.